These 8 T cell receptor beta chains came from one sample sequenced in a study of STAT5B mutations in CD4+ large granular lymphocyte leukemia. Assay: immunoSEQ multiplex PCR; the TCRdb copy retains only in-frame clones and omits some. The data hold roughly 34,000 clones, with approximately 80% observed a single time. Sequencing input: CD4+ T cells from blood buffy coats. The receptor source for this set is a human donor in good health.

The chain couples TRBV28 to TRBJ2-3, with D unresolved. V shed 6 bases and J shed 1 base, with 8 bases lying between them. The CDR3 is 13 residues long. Per germline, CDR1 MDHEN and CDR2 SYDVKM. The CDR3 region has the DNA TGTGCCAGCAGCCCCCGGGGCACAGATACGCAGTATTTT. Translating gives CASSPRGTDTQYF.

This clone has only one observation. The chain uses TRBV7-2 and TRBJ2-5; TRBD2 matches 8 bases. The CDR3 extends over 14 amino acids. V shed 6 bases, J shed 1 base, and the junction held 4 bases outside the gene matches. Germline values: CDR1 SGHTA, CDR2 FQGNSA. The CDR3 protein is CASSPTSGQETQYF. CDR3 DNA sequence: TGTGCCAGCAGTCCCACTAGCGGCCAAGAGACCCAGTACTTC.

The chain uses TRBV7-9 and TRBJ2-1, with D possibly TRBD2 on 6 matching bases. Germline V gene lookup returns CDR1 SEHNR and CDR2 FQNEAQ (reference sequence). Trimming took 6 bases from V and 9 from J, leaving 12 bases between them. The CDR3 spans 12 residues. The CDR3: CASSVRGSEQFF. The CDR3 DNA follows: TGTGCCAGCAGTGTCCGGGGGAGTGAGCAGTTCTTC.

The V and J genes are TRBV18 and TRBJ1-1, with D unresolved. V lost 2 bases to trimming and J lost 1 base, with 5 bases between them. Germline CDR1 KGHSH, CDR2 LQKENI. The CDR3 extends over 13 amino acids. CDR3: CASSPSSNTEAFF. CDR3 nucleotide sequence: TGTGCCAGCTCACCAAGTTCGAACACTGAAGCTTTCTTT.

The chain couples TRBV7-2 to TRBJ2-4, with D maybe TRBD2 (5 bases). The CDR3 is 15 residues long. The germline V gene has CDR1 SGHTA and CDR2 FQGNSA. The ends were cut back, 1 base at V and 0 bases at J, with 7 bases in the middle. CDR3 region: CASSLVGLAKNIQYF. CDR3 DNA sequence: TGTGCCAGCAGCTTAGTCGGACTAGCCAAAAACATTCAGTACTTC.

V gene TRBV7-2 combines with J gene TRBJ2-1, with 13 bases that match TRBD2. The CDR3 consists of 15 residues. V trimming: 3 bases; J trimming: 7 bases; junction bases outside the gene matches: 3. Germline CDR1 SGHTA, CDR2 FQGNSA. CDR3 sequence: CASSLTSGRWNEQFF. The CDR3 DNA follows: TGTGCCAGCAGCTTGACTAGCGGGAGGTGGAATGAGCAGTTCTTC.

CDR3 in amino acids: CASSLGATSGYNEQFF. CDR3 nucleotide sequence: TGCGCCAGCAGCTTGGGGGCGACTAGCGGGTACAATGAGCAGTTCTTC. The chain links TRBV5-1 to TRBJ2-1, with TRBD2 identical over 10 bases. Germline trimming cut 0 bases from V and 4 bases from J; bases unmatched to any gene: 4. CDR3 length equals 16 residues. Germline V gives CDR1 SGHRS, CDR2 YFSETQ.

The rearrangement uses TRBV29-1 and TRBJ1-2, with D tentatively TRBD1 (6 bases). Deletions cut 8 bases from V and 0 bases from J, with 16 bases between. From germline, CDR1 is SQVTM and CDR2 ANQGSEA. The CDR3 has 14 residues. Written as DNA, the CDR3 is TGCAGCATACAAACAGGGATGGCTAACTATGGCTACACCTTC. This gives the protein CSIQTGMANYGYTF.